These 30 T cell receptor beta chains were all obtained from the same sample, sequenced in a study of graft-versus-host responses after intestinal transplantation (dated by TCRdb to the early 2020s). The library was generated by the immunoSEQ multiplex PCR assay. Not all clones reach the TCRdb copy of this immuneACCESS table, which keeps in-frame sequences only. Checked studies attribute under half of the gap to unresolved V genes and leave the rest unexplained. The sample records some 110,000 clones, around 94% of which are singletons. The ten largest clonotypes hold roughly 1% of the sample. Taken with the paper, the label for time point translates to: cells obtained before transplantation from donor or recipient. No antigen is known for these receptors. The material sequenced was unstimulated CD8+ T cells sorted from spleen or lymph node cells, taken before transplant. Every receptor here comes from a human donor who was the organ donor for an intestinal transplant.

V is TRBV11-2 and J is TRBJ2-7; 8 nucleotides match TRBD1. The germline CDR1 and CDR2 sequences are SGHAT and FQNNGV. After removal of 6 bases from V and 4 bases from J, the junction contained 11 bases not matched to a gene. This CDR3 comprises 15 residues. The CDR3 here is CASSTTGGTLYEQYF. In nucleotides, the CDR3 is TGTGCCAGCAGTACAACAGGGGGGACCCTTTACGAGCAGTACTTC.

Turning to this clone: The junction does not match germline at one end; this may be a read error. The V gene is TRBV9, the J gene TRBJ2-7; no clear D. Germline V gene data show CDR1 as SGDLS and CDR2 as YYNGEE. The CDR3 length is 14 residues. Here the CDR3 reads CASSETGDSYEQHF. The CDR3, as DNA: TGTGCCAGCAGCGAGACCGGAGACTCCTACGAGCAGCACTTC.

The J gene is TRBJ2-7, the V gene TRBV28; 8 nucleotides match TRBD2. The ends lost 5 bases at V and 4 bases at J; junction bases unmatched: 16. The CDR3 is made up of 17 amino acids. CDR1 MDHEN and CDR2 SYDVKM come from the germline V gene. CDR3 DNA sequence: TGTGCCAGCAGTCCGACCGAACCGGGACTAGGTGGGTACGAGCAGTACTTC. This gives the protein CASSPTEPGLGGYEQYF.

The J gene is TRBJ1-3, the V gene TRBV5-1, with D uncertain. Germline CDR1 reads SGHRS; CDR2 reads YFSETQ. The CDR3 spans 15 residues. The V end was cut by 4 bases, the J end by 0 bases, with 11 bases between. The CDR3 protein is CASSLDWTSGNTIYF. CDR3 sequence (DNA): TGCGCCAGCAGCCTGGACTGGACCTCTGGAAACACCATATATTTT.

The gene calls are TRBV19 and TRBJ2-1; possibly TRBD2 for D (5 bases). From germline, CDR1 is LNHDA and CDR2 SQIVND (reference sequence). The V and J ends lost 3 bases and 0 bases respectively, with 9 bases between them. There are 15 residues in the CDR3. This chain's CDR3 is CASSMDSSSYNEQFF. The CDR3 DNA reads TGTGCCAGTAGTATGGACTCGAGCTCCTACAATGAGCAGTTCTTC. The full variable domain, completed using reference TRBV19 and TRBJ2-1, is DGGITQSPKYLFRKEGQNVTLSCEQNLNHDAMYWYRQDPGQGLRLIYYSQIVNDFQKGDIAEGYSVSREKKESFPLTVTSAQKNPTAFYLCASSMDSSSYNEQFFGPGTRLTVL.

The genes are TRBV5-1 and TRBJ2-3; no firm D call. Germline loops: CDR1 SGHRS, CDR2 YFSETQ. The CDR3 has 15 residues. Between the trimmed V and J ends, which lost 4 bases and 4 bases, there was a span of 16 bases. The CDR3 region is CASSQEEREADTQYF. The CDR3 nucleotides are TGCGCCAGCAGCCAAGAGGAAAGAGAAGCAGATACGCAGTATTTT.

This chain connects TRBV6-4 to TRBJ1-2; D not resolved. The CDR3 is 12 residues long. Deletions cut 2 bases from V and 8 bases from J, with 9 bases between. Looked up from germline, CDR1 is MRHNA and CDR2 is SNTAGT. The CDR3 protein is CASSDPVEGYTF. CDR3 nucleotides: TGTGCCAGCAGTGACCCCGTGGAGGGCTACACCTTC.

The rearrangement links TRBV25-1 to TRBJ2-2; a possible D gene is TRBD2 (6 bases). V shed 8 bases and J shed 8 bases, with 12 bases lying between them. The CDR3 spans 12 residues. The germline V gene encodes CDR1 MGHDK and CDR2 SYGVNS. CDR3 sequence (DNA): TGTGCCAGCCGGGGGTTTATGGGGGAGCTGTTTTTT. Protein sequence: CASRGFMGELFF. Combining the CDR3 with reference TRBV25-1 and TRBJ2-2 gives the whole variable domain EADIYQTPRYLVIGTGKKITLECSQTMGHDKMYWYQQDPGMELHLIHYSYGVNSTEKGDLSSESTVSRIRTEHFPLTLESARPSHTSQYLCASRGFMGELFFGEGSRLTVL.

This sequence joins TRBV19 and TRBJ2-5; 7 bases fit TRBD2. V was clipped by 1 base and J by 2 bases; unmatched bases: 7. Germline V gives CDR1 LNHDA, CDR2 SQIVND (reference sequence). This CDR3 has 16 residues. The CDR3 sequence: CASSIGPVGGQETQYF. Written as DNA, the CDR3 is TGTGCCAGTAGTATAGGGCCGGTCGGGGGGCAAGAGACCCAGTACTTC.

The CDR3 DNA reads as TGTGCCAGCAGCTTGTCCAATTTCGGGCAGTTCTTC. This codes for CASSLSNFGQFF. The chain has TRBV5-4 and TRBJ2-1; D call uncertain. V lost 1 base and J lost 12, with 11 bases in between. The germline V gene encodes CDR1 SGHNT and CDR2 YYREEE (reference sequence). This CDR3 region has 12 residues.

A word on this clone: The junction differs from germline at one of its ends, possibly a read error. The CDR3 sequence is CAGSLRDPSYEQYF. The CDR3, as DNA: TGTGCCGGCAGCCTCCGGGACCCATCCTACGAGCAGTACTTC. The rearrangement uses TRBV7-9 and TRBJ2-7; possibly TRBD1 or TRBD2 for D (5 bases each). Germline assignment: CDR1 SEHNR and CDR2 FQNEAQ (reference sequence). The CDR3 is 14 amino acids.

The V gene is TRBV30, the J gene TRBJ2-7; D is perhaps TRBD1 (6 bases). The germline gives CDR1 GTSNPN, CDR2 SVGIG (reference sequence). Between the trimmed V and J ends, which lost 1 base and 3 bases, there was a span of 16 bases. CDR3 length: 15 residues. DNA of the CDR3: TGTGCCTGGAGTGCTGGGGGCCTAGATTTCTACGAGCAGTACTTC. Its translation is CAWSAGGLDFYEQYF. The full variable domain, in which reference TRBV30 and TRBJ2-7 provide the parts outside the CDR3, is SQTIHQWPATLVQPVGSPLSLECTVEGTSNPNLYWYRQAAGRGLQLLFYSVGIGQISSEVPQNLSASRPQDRQFILSSKKLLLSDSGFYLCAWSAGGLDFYEQYFGPGTRLTVT.

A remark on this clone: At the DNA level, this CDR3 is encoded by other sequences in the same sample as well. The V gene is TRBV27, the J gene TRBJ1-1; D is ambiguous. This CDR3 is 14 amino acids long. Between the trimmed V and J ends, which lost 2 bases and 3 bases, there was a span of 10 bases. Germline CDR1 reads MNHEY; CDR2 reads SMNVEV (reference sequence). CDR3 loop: CASSLRGGDTEAFF. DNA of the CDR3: TGTGCCAGCAGTTTACGGGGTGGGGACACTGAAGCTTTCTTT.

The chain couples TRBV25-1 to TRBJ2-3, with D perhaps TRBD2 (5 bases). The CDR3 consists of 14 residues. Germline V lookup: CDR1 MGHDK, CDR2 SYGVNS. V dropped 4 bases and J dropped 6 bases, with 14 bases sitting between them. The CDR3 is CASSVERFRDTQYF. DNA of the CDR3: TGTGCCAGCAGTGTAGAGCGGTTCAGGGATACGCAGTATTTT.

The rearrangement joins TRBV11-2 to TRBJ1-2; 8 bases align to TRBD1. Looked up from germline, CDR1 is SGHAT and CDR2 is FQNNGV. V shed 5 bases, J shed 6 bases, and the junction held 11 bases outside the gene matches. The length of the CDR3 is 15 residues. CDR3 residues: CASSPRPDREDGYTF. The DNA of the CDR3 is TGTGCCAGCAGCCCCCGGCCGGACAGGGAGGATGGCTACACCTTC.

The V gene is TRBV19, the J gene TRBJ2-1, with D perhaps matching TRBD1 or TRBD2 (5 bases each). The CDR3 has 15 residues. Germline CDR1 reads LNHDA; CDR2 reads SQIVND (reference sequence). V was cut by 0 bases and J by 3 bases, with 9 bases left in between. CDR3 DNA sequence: TGTGCCAGTAGTATAGACGGGACCTACTACAATGAGCAGTTCTTC. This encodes CASSIDGTYYNEQFF.

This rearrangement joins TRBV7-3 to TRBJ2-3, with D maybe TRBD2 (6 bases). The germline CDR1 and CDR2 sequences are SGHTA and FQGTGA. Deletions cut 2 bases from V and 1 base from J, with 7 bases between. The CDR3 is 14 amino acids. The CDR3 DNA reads TGTGCCAGCAGCTTAGCTAGCGGCACAGATACGCAGTATTTT. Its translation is CASSLASGTDTQYF. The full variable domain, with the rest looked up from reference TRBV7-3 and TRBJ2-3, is GAGVSQTPSNKVTEKGKYVELRCDPISGHTALYWYRQSLGQGPEFLIYFQGTGAADDSGLPNDRFFAVRPEGSVSTLKIQRTERGDSAVYLCASSLASGTDTQYFGPGTRLTVL.

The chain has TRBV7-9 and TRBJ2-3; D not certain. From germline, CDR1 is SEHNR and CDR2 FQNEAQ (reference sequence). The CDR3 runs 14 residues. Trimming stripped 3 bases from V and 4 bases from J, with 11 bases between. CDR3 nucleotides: TGTGCCAGCAGCTTCTCCCCGATCGCAGATACGCAGTATTTT. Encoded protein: CASSFSPIADTQYF.

The CDR3 nucleotides are TGTGCCAGCAGTTTAGGGCAGGAATACCCCTTTGACTATGGCTACACCTTC. This translates into CASSLGQEYPFDYGYTF. The chain carries TRBV28 and TRBJ1-2; no definite D call. The V and J ends lost 2 bases and 3 bases respectively, with 19 bases between them. This CDR3 is built from 17 residues. Looked up from germline, CDR1 is MDHEN and CDR2 is SYDVKM.

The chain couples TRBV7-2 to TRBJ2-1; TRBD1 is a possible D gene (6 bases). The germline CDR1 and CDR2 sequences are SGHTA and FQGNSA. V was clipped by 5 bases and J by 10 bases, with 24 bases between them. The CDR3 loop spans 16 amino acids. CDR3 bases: TGTGCCAGCAGCCATCCACACTCGGGACAACTTAACGAGCAGTTCTTC. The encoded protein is CASSHPHSGQLNEQFF.

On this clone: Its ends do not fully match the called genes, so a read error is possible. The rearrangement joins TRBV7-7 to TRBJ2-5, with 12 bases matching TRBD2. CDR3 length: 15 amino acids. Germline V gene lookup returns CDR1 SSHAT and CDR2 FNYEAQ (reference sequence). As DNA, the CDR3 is TGTGCTAGCAGCTCTAGCGGGAGGGCCGAGGAGACCCAGTACTTC. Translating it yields CASSSSGRAEETQYF.

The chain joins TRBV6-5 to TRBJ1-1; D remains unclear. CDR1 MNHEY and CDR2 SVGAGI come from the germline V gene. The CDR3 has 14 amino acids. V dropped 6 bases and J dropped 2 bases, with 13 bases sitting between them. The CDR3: CASRLKSFNTEAFF. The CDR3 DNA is TGTGCCAGCAGATTAAAGAGCTTCAACACTGAAGCTTTCTTT.

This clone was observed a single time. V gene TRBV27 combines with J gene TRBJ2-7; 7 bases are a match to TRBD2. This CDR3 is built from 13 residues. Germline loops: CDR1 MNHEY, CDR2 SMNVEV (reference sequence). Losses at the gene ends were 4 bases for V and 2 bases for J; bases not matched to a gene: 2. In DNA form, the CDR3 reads TGTGCCAGCAGTTGGGGGGGACCCTACGAGCAGTACTTC. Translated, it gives CASSWGGPYEQYF.

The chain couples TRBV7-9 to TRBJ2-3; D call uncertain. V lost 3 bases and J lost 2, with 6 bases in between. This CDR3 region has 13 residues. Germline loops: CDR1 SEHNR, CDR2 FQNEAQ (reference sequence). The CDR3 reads CASSLYITDTQYF. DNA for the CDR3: TGTGCCAGCAGCTTGTACATCACAGATACGCAGTATTTT. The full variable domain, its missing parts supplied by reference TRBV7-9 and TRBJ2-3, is DTGVSQNPRHKITKRGQNVTFRCDPISEHNRLYWYRQTLGQGPEFLTYFQNEAQLEKSRLLSDRFSAERPKGSFSTLEIQRTEQGDSAMYLCASSLYITDTQYFGPGTRLTVL.

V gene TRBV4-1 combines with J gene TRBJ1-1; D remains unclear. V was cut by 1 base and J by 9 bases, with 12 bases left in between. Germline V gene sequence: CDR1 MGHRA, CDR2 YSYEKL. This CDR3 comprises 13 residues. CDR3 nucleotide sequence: TGCGCCAGCAGCCAAGTAGCGTCAGATAAAGCTTTCTTT. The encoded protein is CASSQVASDKAFF.

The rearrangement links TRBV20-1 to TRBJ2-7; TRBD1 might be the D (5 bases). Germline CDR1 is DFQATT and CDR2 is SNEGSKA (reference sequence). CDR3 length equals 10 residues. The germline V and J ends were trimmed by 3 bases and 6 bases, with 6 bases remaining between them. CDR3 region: CSARGPEQYF. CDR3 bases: TGCAGTGCTAGGGGGCCCGAGCAGTACTTC.

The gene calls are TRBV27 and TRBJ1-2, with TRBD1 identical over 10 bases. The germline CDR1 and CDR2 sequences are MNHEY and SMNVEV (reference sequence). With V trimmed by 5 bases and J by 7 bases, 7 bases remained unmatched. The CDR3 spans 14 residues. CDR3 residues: CASSPRTGGSGYTF. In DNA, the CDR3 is TGTGCCAGCAGTCCCCGGACAGGGGGGTCTGGCTACACCTTC.

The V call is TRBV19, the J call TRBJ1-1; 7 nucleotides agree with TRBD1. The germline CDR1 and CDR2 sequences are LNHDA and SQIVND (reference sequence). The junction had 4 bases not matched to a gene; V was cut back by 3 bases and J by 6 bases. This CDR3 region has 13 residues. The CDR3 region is CASSIGQGAEAFF. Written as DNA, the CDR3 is TGTGCCAGTAGTATTGGCCAGGGGGCTGAAGCTTTCTTT.

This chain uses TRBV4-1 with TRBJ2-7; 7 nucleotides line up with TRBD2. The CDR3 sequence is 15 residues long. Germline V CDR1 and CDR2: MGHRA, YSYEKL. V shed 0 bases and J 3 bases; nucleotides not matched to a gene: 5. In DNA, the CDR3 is TGCGCCAGCAGCCAAGATTGGGCTAGCGGCTACGAGCAGTACTTC. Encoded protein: CASSQDWASGYEQYF.

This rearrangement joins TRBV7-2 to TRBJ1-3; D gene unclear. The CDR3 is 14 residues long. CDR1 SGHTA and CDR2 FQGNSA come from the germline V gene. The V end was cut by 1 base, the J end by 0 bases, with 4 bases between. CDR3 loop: CASSLDSSGNTIYF. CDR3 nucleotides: TGTGCCAGCAGCTTAGACAGCTCTGGAAACACCATATATTTT.